A single sample gave rise to the 23 T cell receptor beta chains below, sequenced in a study of OX40 agonist ivuxolimab in advanced cancers. Only in-frame clones appear in the TCRdb table, and some are missing; sequencing was by immunoSEQ multiplex PCR. The table records about 59,000 clones, around 92% of them present only once. Sequencing used CD4+ or CD8+ T cells sorted from blood, obtained in a trial of the OX40 agonist ivuxolimab. Receptors originate from an adult with an advanced solid tumor such as melanoma, head and neck, liver or kidney cancer.

The V call is TRBV29-1, the J call TRBJ2-1; the D is unclear. The ends were cut back, 5 bases at V and 5 bases at J, with 4 bases in the middle. Germline V gene data show CDR1 as SQVTM and CDR2 as ANQGSEA. This CDR3 has 10 amino acids. The CDR3 DNA is TGCAGCGTTATCGACAATGAGCAGTTCTTC. It translates to CSVIDNEQFF.

This chain uses TRBV9 with TRBJ2-7; 8 bases align to TRBD2. Germline trimming cut 1 base from V and 2 bases from J; bases unmatched to any gene: 2. The CDR3 has 14 amino acids. Germline V gives CDR1 SGDLS, CDR2 YYNGEE. The CDR3 loop reads CASSVTSGTYEQYV. The CDR3 DNA follows: TGTGCCAGCAGCGTAACTAGCGGTACCTACGAGCAGTACGTC.

V is TRBV6-5 and J is TRBJ2-1, with no clear D. The V and J ends lost 0 bases and 4 bases respectively, with 10 bases between them. Per the germline V gene, CDR1 is MNHEY and CDR2 is SVGAGI. The CDR3 is 15 amino acids. CDR3 protein: CASSYSLVGYNEQFF. CDR3 bases: TGTGCCAGCAGTTACTCCTTAGTGGGGTACAATGAGCAGTTCTTC.

The chain links TRBV13 to TRBJ2-3, with 10 bases aligning to TRBD1. This CDR3 is built from 19 residues. With V trimmed by 4 bases and J by 2 bases, 15 bases remained unmatched. Germline-derived CDR1 and CDR2 are PRHDT and FYEKMQ (reference sequence). This CDR3 reads CASSSNGNRDRGFTDTQYF. The CDR3 DNA follows: TGTGCCAGCAGCTCAAATGGAAACCGGGACAGGGGTTTCACAGATACGCAGTATTTT. The entire variable domain, with the rest obtained from reference TRBV13 and TRBJ2-3, is as follows: AAGVIQSPRHLIKEKRETATLKCYPIPRHDTVYWYQQGPGQDPQFLISFYEKMQSDKGSIPDRFSAQQFSDYHSELNMSSLELGDSALYFCASSSNGNRDRGFTDTQYFGPGTRLTVL.

The J gene is TRBJ2-5, the V gene TRBV9; D may be TRBD1 or TRBD2 (6 bases each). The CDR3 totals 13 residues. Trimming left V 3 bases short and J 5 bases short, with 11 bases between. In germline, CDR1 is SGDLS, CDR2 YYNGEE. CDR3 sequence (DNA): TGTGCCAGCAGCGAGGGGGGTTTCGAGACCCAGTACTTC. Translation gives CASSEGGFETQYF.

The gene calls are TRBV30 and TRBJ1-1, with no clear D. Trimming left V 4 bases short and J 1 base short, with 16 bases between. The CDR3 consists of 15 residues. CDR1 is GTSNPN and CDR2 is SVGIG in the germline V gene (reference sequence). For the CDR3, the DNA is TGTGCCTGGAACGGGAATGGGGAGGGGAACACTGAAGCTTTCTTT. Translated, it gives CAWNGNGEGNTEAFF.

This clone appeared a single time. The chain employs TRBV6-5 and TRBJ2-3; TRBD2 matches 8 bases. The germline CDR1 and CDR2 sequences are MNHEY and SVGAGI. The CDR3 consists of 15 residues. V trimming: 6 bases; J trimming: 0 bases; junction bases outside the gene matches: 5. CDR3 nucleotides: TGTGCCAGCAGCCCTGGACTAGCAAGCACAGATACGCAGTATTTT. Amino acids: CASSPGLASTDTQYF.

The table lists this clone with a count of one. The chain uses TRBV9 and TRBJ2-1, with 7 nucleotides matching TRBD2. Germline-derived CDR1 and CDR2 are SGDLS and YYNGEE. There are 12 residues in the CDR3. V shed 7 bases and J 7 bases; nucleotides not matched to a gene: 5. In DNA, the CDR3 is TGTGCCAGCGGATGGGGAGGGAATGAGCAGTTCTTC. Translation: CASGWGGNEQFF.

J is TRBJ2-7 and V is TRBV28, with D perhaps TRBD2 (5 bases). Trimming stripped 4 bases from V and 2 bases from J, with 15 bases between. The germline V gene has CDR1 MDHEN and CDR2 SYDVKM. There are 15 residues in the CDR3. This CDR3 reads CASSSLVGSPYEQYV. For the CDR3, the DNA is TGTGCCAGCAGTTCCCTAGTTGGGAGCCCCTACGAGCAGTACGTC.

The chain links TRBV11-3 to TRBJ1-2; D ambiguous. Germline lookup yields CDR1 SGHNT and CDR2 YENEEA. The length of the CDR3 is 16 residues. Between the trimmed V and J ends, which lost 5 bases and 2 bases, there was a span of 18 bases. CDR3 coding DNA: TGTGCCAGCAGCCCTGGTGGATGGCAAACAAACTATGGCTACACCTTC. Translated: CASSPGGWQTNYGYTF.

This chain connects TRBV30 to TRBJ2-5; no reliable D call. The CDR3 extends over 11 amino acids. The V gene's germline CDR1 is GTSNPN and CDR2 SVGIG (reference sequence). With 0 bases removed from V and 5 bases from J, the gap between germline ends came to 4 bases. CDR3 sequence: CAWSVRETQYF. DNA for the CDR3: TGTGCCTGGAGTGTACGGGAGACCCAGTACTTC.

J is TRBJ1-1 and V is TRBV29-1; D is unresolved. The germline CDR1 and CDR2 sequences are SQVTM and ANQGSEA. The CDR3 extends over 11 amino acids. Trimming took off 1 base at V and 11 bases at J, with 11 bases between the two ends. The CDR3 reads CSVEGLGEAFF. In DNA, the CDR3 is TGCAGCGTTGAAGGTCTAGGTGAGGCTTTCTTT.

This rearrangement joins TRBV19 to TRBJ2-4; the D call may be TRBD1 or TRBD2 (5 bases each). Looked up from germline, CDR1 is LNHDA and CDR2 is SQIVND (reference sequence). V lost 3 bases, J lost 1 base, and 16 bases lay in between. This CDR3 has 17 amino acids. CDR3 sequence (DNA): TGTGCCAGTAGTATTCACTCGGGGACCGGGGCCAAAAACATTCAGTACTTC. It encodes CASSIHSGTGAKNIQYF. The entire variable domain, with the rest obtained from reference TRBV19 and TRBJ2-4, is as follows: DGGITQSPKYLFRKEGQNVTLSCEQNLNHDAMYWYRQDPGQGLRLIYYSQIVNDFQKGDIAEGYSVSREKKESFPLTVTSAQKNPTAFYLCASSIHSGTGAKNIQYFGAGTRLSVL.

The chain links TRBV6-1 to TRBJ2-3; perhaps TRBD1 as D (6 bases). V was shortened by 3 bases and J by 3 bases, with 19 bases between the two germline ends. The CDR3 consists of 17 residues. Germline values: CDR1 MNHNS, CDR2 SASEGT. The CDR3 sequence is CASSEWGSGHETDTQYF. DNA of the CDR3: TGTGCCAGCAGTGAGTGGGGGTCGGGACACGAGACAGATACGCAGTATTTT.

The V gene is TRBV6-6, the J gene TRBJ1-2; D is ambiguous. The CDR3 runs 14 residues. Germline assignment: CDR1 MNHNY and CDR2 SVGAGI (reference sequence). The V end was cut by 3 bases, the J end by 8 bases, with 16 bases between. This chain's CDR3 is CASSYSGPTGGYTF. CDR3 DNA: TGTGCCAGCAGTTATTCCGGGCCCACGGGAGGCTACACCTTC.

This clone was picked up a small number of times. The V call is TRBV30, the J call TRBJ1-1, with D uncertain. The V gene's germline CDR1 is GTSNPN and CDR2 SVGIG (reference sequence). V lost 3 bases, J lost 1 base, and 3 bases lay in between. CDR3 size: 11 residues. The CDR3 reads CAWRRNTEAFF. The CDR3, as DNA: TGTGCCTGGAGGCGGAACACTGAAGCTTTCTTT.

The J gene is TRBJ1-1, the V gene TRBV4-1; perhaps TRBD1 as D (6 bases). This CDR3 contains 16 residues. Looked up from germline, CDR1 is MGHRA and CDR2 is YSYEKL. The V end lost 2 bases, the J end lost 0 bases, and 13 bases lay between the germline ends. CDR3 region: CASSQITGTLNTEAFF. The CDR3 DNA is TGCGCCAGCAGCCAAATCACAGGGACCTTGAACACTGAAGCTTTCTTT.

The V call is TRBV5-1, the J call TRBJ1-1; D might be TRBD1 (5 bases). Trimming left V 1 base short and J 4 bases short, with 11 bases between. The CDR3 covers 14 residues. Germline V gene sequence: CDR1 SGHRS, CDR2 YFSETQ. The CDR3 region has the DNA TGCGCCAGCAGCTTGCAGGGATGGGCCACTGAAGCTTTCTTT. It translates to CASSLQGWATEAFF.

J is TRBJ1-1 and V is TRBV4-2; perhaps TRBD1 as D (6 bases). Trimming took off 2 bases at V and 2 bases at J, with 12 bases between the two ends. Germline CDR1 reads LGHNA; CDR2 reads YNFKEQ. The CDR3 extends over 15 amino acids. The CDR3 sequence is CASSQKGRGNTEAFF. As DNA, the CDR3 is TGTGCCAGCAGCCAAAAAGGCAGGGGAAACACTGAAGCTTTCTTT.

In its sample, this clone was seen once. The rearrangement links TRBV6-6 to TRBJ1-5; D not resolved. This CDR3 comprises 15 residues. Looked up from germline, CDR1 is MNHNY and CDR2 is SVGAGI (reference sequence). Trimming stripped 10 bases from V and 3 bases from J, with 19 bases between. For the CDR3, the DNA is TGTGCCACGATAGACTCGGGAAACCACAATCAGCCCCAGCATTTT. Translation: CATIDSGNHNQPQHF.

The chain recombines TRBV4-3 with TRBJ2-7; no clear D. Germline V gene data show CDR1 as LGHNA and CDR2 as YSLEER. Trimming took off 3 bases at V and 0 bases at J, with 6 bases between the two ends. The CDR3 totals 13 residues. The CDR3 DNA reads TGCGCCAGCAGCCACCTCCGCTCCTACGAGCAGTACTTC. This sequence encodes CASSHLRSYEQYF.

A word on this clone: The sample has other DNA sequences that encode this CDR3 too. The DNA of the CDR3 is TGTGCCAGCAGTGAGGAAGCGAGGCAGGGGGCGAGCGGCTATGGCTACACCTTC. This gives the protein CASSEEARQGASGYGYTF. The chain employs TRBV2 and TRBJ1-2; TRBD1 matches at 8 bases. Germline V gives CDR1 SNHLY, CDR2 FYNNEI. The CDR3 length is 18 residues. V was clipped by 3 bases and J by 4 bases; unmatched bases: 16. The full variable domain, completed using reference TRBV2 and TRBJ1-2, is EPEVTQTPSHQVTQMGQEVILRCVPISNHLYFYWYRQILGQKVEFLVSFYNNEISEKSEIFDDQFSVERPDGSNFTLKIRSTKLEDSAMYFCASSEEARQGASGYGYTFGSGTRLTVV.

The chain couples TRBV28 to TRBJ2-7, with a possible D match to TRBD1 (6 bases). In germline, CDR1 is MDHEN, CDR2 SYDVKM. The CDR3 consists of 16 residues. Trimming removed 6 bases at V and 6 bases at J, with 24 bases between. CDR3 residues: CASRRRGDTVRIEQYF. The CDR3 DNA is TGTGCCAGCAGACGGCGAGGGGACACGGTACGTATCGAGCAGTACTTC. Variable domain in full (rest from reference TRBV28 and TRBJ2-7): DVKVTQSSRYLVKRTGEKVFLECVQDMDHENMFWYRQDPGLGLRLIYFSYDVKMKEKGDIPEGYSVSREKKERFSLILESASTNQTSMYLCASRRRGDTVRIEQYFGPGTRLTVT.